This T cell receptor (beta chain) comes out of a study of blood T cell repertoires in COVID-19 (dated by TCRdb to the early 2020s). With respect to the entire study: Samples covering the acute and convalescent phases of COVID-19 were provided by collaborators in the United States, Italy and Spain. HLA class I and class II types, where available, came from metadata supplied by the sample provider rather than from assay-based typing. Subjects who had been exposed to COVID-19, were actively infected with it, or had recovered from it provided the deeply sampled blood TCRbeta repertoires that made up the dataset. Samples were obtained from the ongoing ImmuneRACE study (first 160 participants) and from roughly 1,300 subjects provided by 6 global collaborators. The prospective study material was composed of cDNA or gDNA derived from T cells, B-cell-depleted T cells, or PBMCs. The repertoires were released in a freely available public database meant as a resource for research on the immune response to SARS-CoV-2. Nearly every sample came with metadata listing a de-identified subject ID, COVID-19 status, age in years and sex. Study-wide findings and limitations: The amount of clinical and demographic metadata varied by source and participant and was provided uncurated.

From the germline V gene, CDR1 is KGHDR and CDR2 is SFDVKD. There are 13 amino acids in the CDR3, from cysteine to phenylalanine inclusive. Only the CDR3 part of the read is kept: 39 bases, read in frame from the first base. The V end loses 3 bases and the J end loses 6 bases, and a stretch of 10 bases separates them. Comment on this clone: It lacks a known antigen. Base-call qualities are not available, and no considerably larger clone is one nucleotide away.

TCRbeta CDR3 regions were amplified from genomic DNA by means of the immunoSEQ Assay, a bias-controlled multiplex PCR. The original pipeline was this. The number of nucleated cells in each sample was estimated from the amplification of reference gene primers within the assay. To quantify the absolute abundance of each unique TCRbeta CDR3 rearrangement, sequence reads were collapsed and filtered. For each sample, productive Simpson clonality was calculated as the square root of Simpson's diversity index across productive rearrangements. This immuneACCESS table, as held by TCRdb, lists in-frame sequences with V and J called but not all clones. Of the missing ones, under half trace to an unresolved V gene in checked studies; the others have no known cause. Clone size and V and J calls were adopted from that table, with D and trimming inferred from the DNA. Here the sample has 200,000 to 300,000 clones; over 80% occur a single time. Approximately 4% of the sample is held by the ten biggest clonotypes.

Each collaborating institution followed its own protocols to collect whole blood in K2EDTA tubes. Collaborator samples were shipped for TCRbeta analysis as frozen whole blood, isolated PBMCs, or DNA extracted from either sample type. This clonotype originated in a woman in her forties with acute or convalescent COVID-19. The sequence joins TRBV24-1 to TRBJ1-1; the D gene is perhaps TRBD1, on 6 matching bases. The sequenced material came from peripheral blood. The sequenced DNA is TGTGCCACCAGTGATGGTAGGACAGCTGAAGCTTTCTTT. It translates to CATSDGRTAEAFF.